The 14 T cell receptor beta chains given below trace back to one sample, sequenced in a study of neurological immune-mediated disorders. TCRdb used MiXCR to reprocess the 5' RACE reads, holding one entry per CDR3 protein. Of 65,000 to 95,000 distinct CDR3 sequences in the sample, 5% to 6.5% were seen once. Specified time point: longitudinal time-point 2. The sequenced sample consisted of PBMCs. These receptor sequences come from a woman aged 55-70 years with multiple sclerosis.

This clonotype was counted many times. The rearrangement joins TRBV9 to TRBJ2-1; 11 bases align to TRBD2. From germline, CDR1 is SGDLS and CDR2 YYNGEE. J gave up 8 bases and V 0 bases, and 7 bases lay outside the gene matches. The CDR3 consists of 16 residues. The CDR3 region is CASSVDPSGGPDEQFF. In nucleotides, the CDR3 is TGTGCCAGCAGCGTAGACCCTAGCGGGGGGCCCGATGAGCAGTTCTTC.

This clonotype showed up just a few times. The V call is TRBV6-5, the J call TRBJ1-5; weak D call: TRBD1 (5 bases). The germline gives CDR1 MNHEY, CDR2 SVGAGI. CDR3 length: 17 amino acids. Deletions cut 5 bases from V and 2 bases from J, with 19 bases between. The CDR3 DNA follows: TGTGCCAGCAGTCCCTTGTCCGGGCAGGGTGGCAATCAGCCCCAGCATTTT. Encoded protein: CASSPLSGQGGNQPQHF.

There are many counts of this clonotype. The junction differs from germline at one of its ends, possibly a read error. The V call is TRBV7-7, the J call TRBJ1-1; D not certain. Germline V CDR1 and CDR2: SSHAT, FNYEAQ (reference sequence). The CDR3 runs to 13 residues. The CDR3 loop reads CASSLQTYTEAFF. CDR3 in DNA: TGTGCTAGCAGCTTACAGACGTACACTGAAGCTTTCTTT.

This clonotype was picked up many times. This chain links TRBV11-2 with TRBJ2-7, with D uncertain. There are 12 residues in the CDR3. V gave up 0 bases and J gave up 12 bases, with 12 bases separating them. Germline values: CDR1 SGHAT, CDR2 FQNNGV. The CDR3 is CASSLDTFIMYF. The CDR3 bases are TGTGCCAGCAGCTTAGATACTTTTATCATGTACTTC.

This clonotype was counted at least ten times. V and J are TRBV20-1 and TRBJ2-1; TRBD2 is a possible D gene (5 bases). The V end was cut by 0 bases, the J end by 5 bases, with 14 bases between. This CDR3 spans 15 amino acids. CDR1 DFQATT and CDR2 SNEGSKA come from the germline V gene (reference sequence). CDR3 protein: CSARDGVRRNNEQFF. In DNA, the CDR3 is TGCAGTGCTAGAGACGGGGTTAGGAGGAACAATGAGCAGTTCTTC.

The CDR3 loop is CASWVKTSPEQYF. The CDR3 region has the DNA TGTGCCAGCTGGGTTAAAACATCGCCCGAGCAGTACTTC. The chain uses TRBV7-7 and TRBJ2-7; D not resolved. This CDR3 has 13 residues. CDR1 is SSHAT and CDR2 is FNYEAQ in the germline V gene (reference sequence). Trimming removed 8 bases from V and 6 bases from J, with 17 bases in between.

This clonotype has a count of ten or more. This chain joins TRBV12-3 or TRBV12-4 and TRBJ1-2, with 9 bases matching TRBD1. The CDR3 is 15 amino acids. V trimming: 1 base; J trimming: 4 bases; junction bases outside the gene matches: 4. CDR3 in amino acids: CASSLVGTGSYGYTF. CDR3 in DNA: TGTGCCAGCAGTTTAGTGGGGACAGGGAGCTATGGCTACACCTTC.

This clonotype was counted a single time. Possible read error: a much larger clone is one base away. J is TRBJ1-1 and V is TRBV20-1; D not resolved. The CDR3 sequence is 12 residues long. Germline CDR1 is DFQATT and CDR2 is SNEGSKA (reference sequence). This CDR3 is CSAVPENTEAVF. CDR3 DNA sequence: TGCAGTGCTGTACCCGAGAACACTGAAGCTGTCTTT.

This clonotype was seen many times. The chain uses TRBV20-1 and TRBJ1-2, with D maybe TRBD1 (6 bases). The CDR3 length is 12 residues. Trimming stripped 2 bases from V and 4 bases from J, with 8 bases between. Per germline, CDR1 DFQATT and CDR2 SNEGSKA (reference sequence). In nucleotides, the CDR3 is TGCAGTGCTAGACAGGGGAGCTATGGCTACACCTTC. Translating it yields CSARQGSYGYTF.

The table lists this clonotype with many counts. V and J are TRBV3-1 and TRBJ2-7; 12 nucleotides agree with TRBD1. Germline values: CDR1 LGHDT, CDR2 YNNKEL (reference sequence). The CDR3 sequence is 15 residues long. J was trimmed by 7 bases and V by 1 base; bases with no gene match: 5. The CDR3 loop is CASSQAWDRGREQYF. The CDR3 coding sequence is TGTGCCAGCAGCCAAGCCTGGGACAGGGGGCGTGAGCAGTACTTC.

This clonotype showed up just a few times. V is TRBV5-6 and J is TRBJ1-4; D gene uncertain. Trimming took off 1 base at V and 0 bases at J, with 7 bases between the two ends. Per germline, CDR1 SGHDT and CDR2 YYEEEE. This CDR3 is 15 amino acids long. The CDR3 sequence: CASSLRVATNEKLFF. DNA for the CDR3: TGTGCCAGCAGCTTGAGGGTTGCAACTAATGAAAAACTGTTTTTT.

This clonotype has at least ten counts. The chain recombines TRBV15 with TRBJ2-7; TRBD1 matches 10 bases. Germline loops: CDR1 LNHNV, CDR2 YYDKDF (reference sequence). The V and J ends lost 1 base and 6 bases, in that order; junction bases with no gene match: 6. This CDR3 is 15 amino acids long. This chain's CDR3 is CATSRAGTGVGEQYF. In nucleotides, the CDR3 is TGTGCCACCAGCAGAGCCGGGACAGGGGTCGGCGAGCAGTACTTC.

This clonotype was seen at least ten times. The rearrangement joins TRBV20-1 to TRBJ1-5; no firm D call. V was clipped by 7 bases and J by 3 bases, with 1 base between them. CDR1 is DFQATT, CDR2 SNEGSKA, per germline (reference sequence). CDR3 length equals 9 residues. The CDR3 sequence is CSVNQPQHF. CDR3 sequence (DNA): TGCAGTGTCAATCAGCCCCAGCATTTT.

This clonotype was observed at least ten times. This chain joins TRBV5-1 and TRBJ2-3; 7 nucleotides match TRBD2. V trimming: 0 bases; J trimming: 2 bases; junction bases outside the gene matches: 3. Germline-derived CDR1 and CDR2 are SGHRS and YFSETQ. This CDR3 is built from 15 residues. The DNA for the CDR3 is TGCGCCAGCAGCTTGGAGGCGGGGGACACAGATACGCAGTATTTT. Its protein product is CASSLEAGDTDTQYF.